The 10 T cell receptor beta chains reported below all come from one sample, sequenced in a study of regulatory T cells. No antigen is known for these receptors. Amplification used 52 TRBV primers and 13 TRBJ primers. The table came from immunoSEQ multiplex PCR; TCRdb's copy has only in-frame clones and leaves some out. The sample holds approximately 37,000 clones, around 91% seen once. Study-wide results and caveats: Hydrophobic residues at CDR3 positions 6 and 7 were enriched in conventional CD4+ T cells of CD3G-deficient patients.

Sample: conventional CD4+ T cells sorted from blood. Receptor source: a person aged 18 to 30 with CD3G deficiency.

V gene TRBV6-1 combines with J gene TRBJ2-3, with D tentatively TRBD1 or TRBD2 (5 bases each). The CDR3 extends over 12 amino acids. Germline CDR1 reads MNHNS; CDR2 reads SASEGT. The germline V and J ends were trimmed by 6 bases and 1 base, with 5 bases remaining between them. DNA of the CDR3: TGTGCCAGCAGGGGACGCACAGATACGCAGTATTTT. Protein sequence: CASRGRTDTQYF.

This rearrangement joins TRBV6-6 to TRBJ2-7; 9 bases line up with TRBD1. This CDR3 region has 14 residues. Trimming removed 5 bases from V and 3 bases from J; junction bases left unmatched: 5. Germline lookup yields CDR1 MNHNY and CDR2 SVGAGI (reference sequence). CDR3 coding DNA: TGTGCCAGCAGTAAACAGGGGGCGGGCTACGAGCAGTACTTC. Its translation: CASSKQGAGYEQYF.

The chain recombines TRBV19 with TRBJ2-1; 9 bases line up with TRBD1. Germline values: CDR1 LNHDA, CDR2 SQIVND (reference sequence). This CDR3 has 15 amino acids. The J segment lost 4 bases and the V segment lost 4 bases, leaving 5 bases of the junction unmatched. DNA for the CDR3: TGTGCCAGTAGTACACAGGGGGCCGGGTACAATGAGCAGTTCTTC. Translation: CASSTQGAGYNEQFF.

A single count supports this clone. The chain is built from TRBV28 and TRBJ2-7, with D unresolved. Germline loops: CDR1 MDHEN, CDR2 SYDVKM. The CDR3 length is 14 residues. V shed 4 bases and J shed 0 bases, with 10 bases lying between them. CDR3 coding DNA: TGTGCCAGCAGTTCCCCCTCGAGCTCCTACGAGCAGTACTTC. It encodes CASSSPSSSYEQYF.

The chain links TRBV19 to TRBJ1-1; 8 nucleotides agree with TRBD1. This CDR3 region has 16 residues. V shed 4 bases and J 1 base; nucleotides not matched to a gene: 8. Germline CDR1 reads LNHDA; CDR2 reads SQIVND (reference sequence). DNA for the CDR3: TGTGCCAGTAGTAGGAGAACCGGGACAGGGAACACTGAAGCTTTCTTT. Translation gives CASSRRTGTGNTEAFF.

This clone was detected only once. The V and J genes are TRBV7-9 and TRBJ2-5; possible D gene TRBD2, 5 bases. V lost 5 bases to trimming and J lost 4 bases, with 11 bases between them. The CDR3 totals 13 residues. Germline V gene lookup returns CDR1 SEHNR and CDR2 FQNEAQ (reference sequence). The CDR3 DNA follows: TGTGCCAGCAGCCCGGCGGGCAGAGAGACCCAGTACTTC. It yields the protein CASSPAGRETQYF.

The chain couples TRBV28 to TRBJ2-6; the D gene could be TRBD1 or TRBD2 (5 bases each). CDR3 length equals 15 residues. Trimming cost V 6 bases and J 0 bases, with 9 bases left between them. Germline CDR1 reads MDHEN; CDR2 reads SYDVKM. DNA of the CDR3: TGTGCCAGCAGCCCGGGGACCTCTGGGGCCAACGTCCTGACTTTC. Translated: CASSPGTSGANVLTF.

About this clone itself: The junction shows a germline mismatch at one end, possibly a read error. J is TRBJ2-5 and V is TRBV5-1; 7 nucleotides line up with TRBD1. The CDR3 sequence is 13 residues long. Per germline, CDR1 SGHRS and CDR2 YFSETQ. In nucleotides, the CDR3 is TGCGCCAGCGGCTTCTCAGGGGGAGAGACCCAGTACTTC. Protein: CASGFSGGETQYF.

The chain is built from TRBV18 and TRBJ1-1, with D perhaps matching TRBD1 (6 bases). Germline V gene data show CDR1 as KGHSH and CDR2 as LQKENI. V was trimmed by 4 bases and J by 4 bases, leaving 10 bases between them. The CDR3 contains 13 residues. The CDR3 sequence: CASSQGEGTEAFF. The CDR3 nucleotides are TGTGCCAGCTCACAGGGGGAAGGCACTGAAGCTTTCTTT.

The chain joins TRBV28 to TRBJ1-2, with unresolved D. The CDR3 consists of 14 residues. Germline CDR1 reads MDHEN; CDR2 reads SYDVKM. Trimming pared 5 bases from V and 8 bases from J, leaving 18 bases between. CDR3 region: CASSGFRGIIGYTF. The CDR3 nucleotides read TGTGCCAGCAGTGGGTTTCGTGGGATCATCGGCTACACCTTC.